This TCR beta chain was retrieved from a study of PD-1 blockade in classical Hodgkin lymphoma. Findings of the study overall: In CD4+ cells, TCR diversity went up significantly by C4D1, but in CD8+ cells it did not.

This clone was found a few times. The target antigen is unknown. This table comes from immunoSEQ multiplex PCR, and its TCRdb copy is limited to in-frame clones, with some not included. Found here are around 6,700 clones, 78% of them singletons; the top ten hold roughly 3.5%. Relapse was seen in all patients after autologous stem cell transplantation, and brentuximab vedotin exposure was variable. With magnetic negative selection, CD4+ T cells were purified from PBMCs that had been thawed. Responses achieved at best were complete response, partial response or progressive disease. The CDR3 has 13 amino acids. Trimming took 5 bases from V and 4 from J, leaving 12 bases between them. Germline V gives CDR1 GTSNPN, CDR2 SVGIG (reference sequence).

The chain is built from TRBV30 and TRBJ1-5; a weak D match, TRBD1 (5 bases). Sample: CD4+ T cells from blood, taken at baseline. The clonotype originates from a human donor with classical Hodgkin lymphoma. The CDR3 DNA sequence: TGTGCCTGGGGGAACGAGGGGAATCAGCCCCAGCATTTT. Translation gives CAWGNEGNQPQHF.